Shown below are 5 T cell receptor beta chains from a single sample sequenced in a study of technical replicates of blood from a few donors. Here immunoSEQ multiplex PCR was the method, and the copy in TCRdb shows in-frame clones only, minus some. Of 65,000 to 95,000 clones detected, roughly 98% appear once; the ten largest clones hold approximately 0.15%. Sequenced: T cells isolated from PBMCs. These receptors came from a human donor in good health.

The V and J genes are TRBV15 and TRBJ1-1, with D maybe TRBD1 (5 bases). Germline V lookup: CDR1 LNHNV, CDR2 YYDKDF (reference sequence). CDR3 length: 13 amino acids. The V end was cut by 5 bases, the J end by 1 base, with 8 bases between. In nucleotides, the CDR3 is TGTGCCACCAGCTTCACAGGGAACACTGAAGCTTTCTTT. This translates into CATSFTGNTEAFF.

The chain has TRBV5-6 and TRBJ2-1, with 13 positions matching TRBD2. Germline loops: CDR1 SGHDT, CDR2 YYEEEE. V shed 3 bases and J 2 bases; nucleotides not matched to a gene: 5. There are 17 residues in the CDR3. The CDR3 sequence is CASSSELAGGPYNEQFF. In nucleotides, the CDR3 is TGTGCCAGCAGCTCGGAACTAGCGGGAGGGCCCTACAATGAGCAGTTCTTC.

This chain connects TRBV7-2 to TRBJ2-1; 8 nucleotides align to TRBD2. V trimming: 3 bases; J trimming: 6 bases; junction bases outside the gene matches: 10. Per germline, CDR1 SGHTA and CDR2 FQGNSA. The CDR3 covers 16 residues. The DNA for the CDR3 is TGTGCCAGCAGCTTTAATGGATGGCTAGCGGGCAATGAGCAGTTCTTC. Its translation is CASSFNGWLAGNEQFF.

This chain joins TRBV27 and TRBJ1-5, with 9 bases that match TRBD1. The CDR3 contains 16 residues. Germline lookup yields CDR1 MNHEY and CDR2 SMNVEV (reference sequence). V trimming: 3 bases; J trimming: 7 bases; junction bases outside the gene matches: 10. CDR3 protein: CASSFGVGQGIQPQHF. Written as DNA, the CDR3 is TGTGCCAGCAGTTTTGGGGTCGGACAGGGGATACAGCCCCAGCATTTT.

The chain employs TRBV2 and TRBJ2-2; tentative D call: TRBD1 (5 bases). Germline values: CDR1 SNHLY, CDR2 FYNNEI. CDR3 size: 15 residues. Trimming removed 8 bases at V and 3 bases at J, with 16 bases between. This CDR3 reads CASLLGTGYTGELFF. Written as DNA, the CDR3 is TGTGCCAGCCTCCTAGGTACAGGATACACCGGGGAGCTGTTTTTT. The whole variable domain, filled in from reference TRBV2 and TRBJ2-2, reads EPEVTQTPSHQVTQMGQEVILRCVPISNHLYFYWYRQILGQKVEFLVSFYNNEISEKSEIFDDQFSVERPDGSNFTLKIRSTKLEDSAMYFCASLLGTGYTGELFFGEGSRLTVL.